These 6 T cell receptor beta chains came from one sample sequenced in a study of human T cells and chemical hapten exposure. TCRdb re-analysed the RACE reads in MiXCR, keeping a single row per CDR3 protein. The table has fewer than 80,000 distinct CDR3 sequences, approximately 11% seen once. The time point denotes: patch test 3, about 24 weeks after DPC sensitization. Treatment given: therapeutic diphenylcyclopropenone sensitization with weekly scalp DPC. The sample in question was whole blood, obtained in connection with sensitization to the hapten diphenylcyclopropenone (DPC). Receptors were obtained from a woman in her 30s with alopecia areata. Some clones in this sample may be carry-over from other donors' samples.

The chain is built from TRBV11-2 and TRBJ1-1, with D unresolved. The length of the CDR3 is 12 residues. Germline assignment: CDR1 SGHAT and CDR2 FQNNGV. Trimming cost V 3 bases and J 7 bases, with 9 bases left between them. Here the CDR3 DNA reads TGTGCCAGCAGCTTTGGAGAATTTGAAGCTTTCTTT. This encodes CASSFGEFEAFF.

This clonotype has more than one count but fewer than ten. The chain employs TRBV28 and TRBJ2-2, with D maybe TRBD1 (6 bases). The germline CDR1 and CDR2 sequences are MDHEN and SYDVKM. The CDR3 sequence is 12 residues long. The V gene lost 6 bases and the J gene lost 9 bases, with 11 bases spanning the gap. CDR3: CASSQGTRELFF. DNA for the CDR3: TGTGCCAGCAGCCAGGGGACGAGGGAGCTGTTTTTT.

V usage is TRBV10-2 and J usage is TRBJ2-3; D is perhaps TRBD1 (5 bases). The CDR3 runs to 11 residues. V lost 8 bases and J 3 bases, leaving 6 bases between the germline ends. Germline loops: CDR1 WSHSY, CDR2 SAAADI. The DNA for the CDR3 is TGCGCCAGCCAGGGAACAGATACGCAGTATTTT. Translation: CASQGTDTQYF.

This clonotype has only a few counts. The chain is built from TRBV12-3 or TRBV12-4 and TRBJ2-7; possibly TRBD1 for D (5 bases). The germline V and J ends were trimmed by 3 bases and 2 bases, with 14 bases remaining between them. This CDR3 spans 15 amino acids. The CDR3 DNA follows: TGTGCCAGCAGTTTCTTTTCGGGCAGGGCCTACGAGCAGTACTTC. Protein product: CASSFFSGRAYEQYF.

Concerning this clonotype itself: A much larger clone lies a single base off, so this may be a read error. J is TRBJ1-2 and V is TRBV18; TRBD1 agrees at 7 bases. CDR3 length equals 13 residues. Germline V gives CDR1 KGHSH, CDR2 LQKENI. In DNA form, the CDR3 reads TGTGTCAGCTCAATAGACAGGGACTATGGCTACACCTTC. Protein: CVSSIDRDYGYTF. Full variable domain (missing parts from reference TRBV18 and TRBJ1-2): NAGVMQNPRHLVRRRGQEARLRCSPMKGHSHVYWYRQLPEEGLKFMVYLQKENIIDESGMPKERFSAEFPKEGPSILRIQQVVRGDSAAYFCVSSIDRDYGYTFGSGTRLTVV.

This clonotype appeared many times. V usage is TRBV7-9 and J usage is TRBJ1-3; no firm D call. The V gene lost 5 bases and the J gene lost 5 bases, with 16 bases spanning the gap. This CDR3 contains 15 residues. CDR1 is SEHNR, CDR2 FQNEAQ, per germline (reference sequence). The CDR3, as DNA: TGTGCCAGCAGCCCTCTCGGCGGATCGCGAAACACCATATATTTT. It is translated as CASSPLGGSRNTIYF.